This is a list of T cell receptor beta chains from one sample in a study of shared T cell receptors in the human thymus. Sequencing used immunoSEQ multiplex PCR; TCRdb keeps in-frame clones, though not all of them. The table includes 550,000 to 800,000 clones, 80% to 90% detected once. These data were also reused for a study on human thymus T cells.

Sequenced: thymocytes. The origin of the receptors is a girl in the first two years of life with a congenital heart defect. Each CDR3 is given with its conserved first and last residue. Fields, in order: J gene, D gene, V gene, clone size, CDR3 protein, CDR3 DNA. The D gene is left open where the match is weak. Size is stated for part of the rows, as once, few or many counts, or as a class when the clone is expanded.

TRBJ2-7,.,TRBV27,.,CATWTDDLGQYF,TGTGCCACCTGGACAGACGACCTCGGGCAGTACTTC
TRBJ1-1,.,TRBV7-2,.,CASRNYRARGENTEAFF,TGTGCCAGCAGAAACTACAGGGCCCGGGGAGAGAACACTGAAGCTTTCTTT
TRBJ2-1,TRBD2,TRBV7-2,.,CASSLDLAGDNEQFF,TGTGCCAGCAGCTTAGATTTGGCGGGGGACAATGAGCAGTTCTTC
TRBJ1-2,.,TRBV9,.,CASSVASPTVDYGYTF,TGTGCCAGCAGCGTAGCTTCTCCCACAGTAGACTATGGCTACACCTTC
TRBJ1-1,.,TRBV10-3,.,CALRSTGDTEAFF,TGTGCCTTACGGAGCACCGGTGACACTGAAGCTTTCTTT
TRBJ1-1,TRBD1,TRBV27,.,CASYQPGQTNTEAFF,TGTGCCAGCTACCAACCGGGACAGACGAACACTGAAGCTTTCTTT
TRBJ2-3,TRBD1,TRBV25-1,.,CASSEGRQGVGTQYF,TGTGCCAGCAGTGAGGGAAGGCAGGGGGTGGGTACGCAGTATTTT
TRBJ1-5,.,TRBV5-6,.,CASSLSRNQPQHF,TGTGCCAGCAGCTTGTCTCGGAATCAGCCCCAGCATTTT
TRBJ1-4,.,TRBV9,.,CASSVEGGNEKLFF,TGTGCCAGCAGCGTAGAAGGGGGAAATGAAAAACTGTTTTTT
TRBJ2-3,TRBD2,TRBV2,once,CASIPLAGDTQYF,TGTGCCAGCATCCCCCTAGCGGGAGATACGCAGTATTTT
TRBJ1-2,.,TRBV6-1,.,CASPSGYGYTF,TGTGCCAGCCCCTCGGGTTATGGCTACACCTTC
TRBJ1-2,.,TRBV19,.,CASSIPGTLYGYTF,TGTGCCAGTAGTATTCCCGGGACATTATATGGCTACACCTTC
TRBJ1-1,TRBD1,TRBV14,.,CASSRGGQGYTEAFF,TGTGCCAGCAGCCGCGGGGGACAGGGGTATACTGAAGCTTTCTTT
TRBJ2-3,.,TRBV6-5,.,CASSQRQHTDTQYF,TGTGCCAGCAGTCAACGACAGCACACAGATACGCAGTATTTT
TRBJ1-1,.,TRBV5-1,.,CASSCAGNTEAFF,TGCGCCAGCAGCTGTGCGGGGAACACTGAAGCTTTCTTT
TRBJ2-1,TRBD2,TRBV7-8,.,CASSQPGLVGLSSYNEQFF,TGTGCCAGCAGCCAGCCGGGACTAGTCGGATTAAGCTCCTACAATGAGCAGTTCTTC
TRBJ2-6,.,TRBV5-1,.,CASSLDFGGANVLTF,TGCGCCAGCAGCTTAGATTTCGGTGGGGCCAACGTCCTGACTTTC
TRBJ1-2,.,TRBV6-6,few,CASSYANGYYGYTF,TGTGCCAGCAGTTACGCCAACGGTTACTATGGCTACACCTTC
TRBJ1-1,.,TRBV4-1,.,CASSQDAGTEAFF,TGCGCCAGCAGCCAAGATGCGGGGACTGAAGCTTTCTTT
TRBJ2-2,.,TRBV29-1,.,CSVAPSGGANTGELFF,TGCAGCGTCGCCCCGAGTGGGGGCGCGAACACCGGGGAGCTGTTTTTT
TRBJ1-2,.,TRBV5-5,.,CASSLIADGYTF,TGTGCCAGCAGCTTGATAGCTGATGGCTACACCTTC
TRBJ1-1,TRBD1,TRBV2,few,CASSGDSMNTEAFF,TGTGCCAGCAGTGGGGACAGCATGAACACTGAAGCTTTCTTT
TRBJ1-4,TRBD1,TRBV15,.,CATSLGQGEANEKLFF,TGTGCCACCAGCCTCGGACAGGGGGAAGCTAATGAAAAACTGTTTTTT
TRBJ1-1,.,TRBV29-1,.,CSVEYGLRENTEAFF,TGCAGCGTTGAGTACGGCCTGCGGGAAAACACTGAAGCTTTCTTT
TRBJ2-2,.,TRBV4-3,.,CASSQDKGSWSELFF,TGCGCCAGCAGCCAAGATAAGGGGTCCTGGAGTGAGCTGTTTTTT
TRBJ2-1,TRBD2,TRBV7-2,.,CASRLGAGALYNEQFF,TGTGCCAGCAGGTTAGGAGCGGGGGCCCTCTACAATGAGCAGTTCTTC
TRBJ2-3,.,TRBV9,.,CASSSPRSPDTQYF,TGTGCCAGCAGCTCCCCGCGGTCCCCGGATACGCAGTATTTT